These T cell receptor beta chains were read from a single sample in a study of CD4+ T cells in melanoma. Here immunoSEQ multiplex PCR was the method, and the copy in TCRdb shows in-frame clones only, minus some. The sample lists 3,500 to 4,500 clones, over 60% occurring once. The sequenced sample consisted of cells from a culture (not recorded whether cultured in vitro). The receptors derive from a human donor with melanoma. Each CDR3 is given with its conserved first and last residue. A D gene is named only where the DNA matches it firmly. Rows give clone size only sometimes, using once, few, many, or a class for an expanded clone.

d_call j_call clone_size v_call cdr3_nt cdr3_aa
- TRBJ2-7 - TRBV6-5 TGTGCCAGCAGTCTGACTACCTCCTACGAGCAGTACTTC CASSLTTSYEQYF
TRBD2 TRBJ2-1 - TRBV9 TGTGCCAGCAGCCCCCCGGGACTAGCGGCTTACAATGAGCAGTTCTTC CASSPPGLAAYNEQFF
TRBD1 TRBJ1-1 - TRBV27 TGTGCCAGCGGCTACAGGGGGCGCGGGTTCACTGAAGCTTTCTTT CASGYRGRGFTEAFF
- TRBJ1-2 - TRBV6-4 TGTGCCAGCAGTGCCCGGGGGAATGGTTTGAGCTACACCTTC CASSARGNGLSYTF
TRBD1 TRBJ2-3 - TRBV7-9 TGTGCCAGCAGCCCGGTCGTGGACAGGGTACGGGCAGATACGCAGTATTTT CASSPVVDRVRADTQYF
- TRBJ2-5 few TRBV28 TGTGCCAGCAGTCCCTCAGGGGAGGGAACAGAGACCCAGTACTTC CASSPSGEGTETQYF
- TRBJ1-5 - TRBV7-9 TGTGCCAGCAGCCCGCAGGGTTCTCAGCCCCAGCATTTT CASSPQGSQPQHF
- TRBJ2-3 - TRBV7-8 TGTGCCAGCAGCTTACCCGGGGGCCCTTTCACAGATACGCAGTATTTT CASSLPGGPFTDTQYF
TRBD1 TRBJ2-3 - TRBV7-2 TGTGCCAGCAGCTTAGGGACAGGGGCCCGCACAGATACGCAGTATTTT CASSLGTGARTDTQYF
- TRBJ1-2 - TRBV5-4 TGTGCCAGCAGCTTGGGGGGGGCTCCTCATGGCTACACCTTC CASSLGGAPHGYTF
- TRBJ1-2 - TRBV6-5 TGTGCCAGCAGCCGTGACACACGGCATGGCTACACCTTC CASSRDTRHGYTF
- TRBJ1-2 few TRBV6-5 TGTGCCAGCCGGCAAGCTAACTATGGCTACACCTTC CASRQANYGYTF
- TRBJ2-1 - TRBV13 TGTGCCAGCAGCTTAGCCGGACTAACCCCCTGGGATGAGCAGTTCTTC CASSLAGLTPWDEQFF
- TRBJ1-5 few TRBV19 TGTGCCAGTAGCCCGGGCCCTCTAAACGAGCCCCAGCATTTT CASSPGPLNEPQHF
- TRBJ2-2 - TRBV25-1 TGTGCCAGCAGTGAAGGCCTCCTCACCGGGGAGCTGTTTTTT CASSEGLLTGELFF
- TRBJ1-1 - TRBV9 TGTGCCAGCAGCGTAGTCCAGCGGGGGGCTGAAGCTTTCTTT CASSVVQRGAEAFF
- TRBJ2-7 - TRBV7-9 TGTGCCAGCAGCGGCGTGGGGGTCTACGAGCAGTACTTC CASSGVGVYEQYF
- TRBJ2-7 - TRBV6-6 TGTGCCAGCAGTCCGAGCGGAGGCTACGAGCAGTACTTC CASSPSGGYEQYF
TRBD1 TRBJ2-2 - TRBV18 TGTGCCAGCTTATCCCGGGACAGGGCCGACACCGGGGAGCTGTTTTTT CASLSRDRADTGELFF
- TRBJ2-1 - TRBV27 TGTGCCAGCAGTCCCAACAGGGACCTAACCTACAATGAGCAGTTCTTC CASSPNRDLTYNEQFF
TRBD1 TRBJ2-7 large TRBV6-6 TGTGCCAGCAGTTCTTCAGGGGGCTACGAGCAGTACTTC CASSSSGGYEQYF
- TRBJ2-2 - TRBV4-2 TGTGCCAGCAGCCAAGACGGGCAGAACACCGGGGAGCTGTTTTTT CASSQDGQNTGELFF
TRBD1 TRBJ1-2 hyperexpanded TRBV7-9 TGTGCCAGCAGCTTAACAGGGGGCAACTATGGCTACACCTTC CASSLTGGNYGYTF
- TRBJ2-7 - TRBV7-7 TGTGCTAGCAGCTTAGTGCCGGGGGGCGGCGAGCAGTACTTC CASSLVPGGGEQYF
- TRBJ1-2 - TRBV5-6 TGTGCCAGCAGCTTCCCCGCTAACTATGGCTACACCTTC CASSFPANYGYTF
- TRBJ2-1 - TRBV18 TGTGCCAGCTCTCAGCTTAGGGGACCCAATGAGCAGTTCTTC CASSQLRGPNEQFF
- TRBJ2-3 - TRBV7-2 TGTGCCAGCAGCACTCCACTCCAGGGGTTTACGCAGTATTTT CASSTPLQGFTQYF
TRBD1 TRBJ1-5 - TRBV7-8 TGTGCCAGCAGCTCAGGGACAGGGGCCAATCAGCCCCAGCATTTT CASSSGTGANQPQHF
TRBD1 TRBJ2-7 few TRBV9 TGTGCCAGCAGCTCCCCGGACAGGCTCGAGCAGTACTTC CASSSPDRLEQYF
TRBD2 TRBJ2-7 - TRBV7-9 TGTGCCAGCAGCTTAGCGACTAGCGGCCCCTACGAGCAGTACTTC CASSLATSGPYEQYF
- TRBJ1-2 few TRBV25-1 TGTGCCAGCAGTGGAGGTCTTCCGGGACAAGGCTATGGCTACACCTTC CASSGGLPGQGYGYTF
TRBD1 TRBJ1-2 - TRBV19 TGTGCCAGTAGTACCACGAGGACAGGGTCGGGCTATGGCTACACCTTC CASSTTRTGSGYGYTF
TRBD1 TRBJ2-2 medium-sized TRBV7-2 TGTGCCAGCAGCTTAAGCGACAGGGTCACCGGGGAGCTGTTTTTT CASSLSDRVTGELFF
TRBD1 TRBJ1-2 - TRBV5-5 TGTGCCAGCAGCTATTACTCCGGGACAGCTGACTATGGCTACACCTTC CASSYYSGTADYGYTF
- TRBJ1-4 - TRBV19 TGTGCCAGTAGTGGAGGCGCGGGGACTCTTAATGAAAAACTGTTTTTT CASSGGAGTLNEKLFF
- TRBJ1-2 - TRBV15 TGTGCCACCAGCAGAGATAGGGATTACAACGCTATCGGCTACACCTTC CATSRDRDYNAIGYTF
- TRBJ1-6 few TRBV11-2 TGTGCCAGCAGCTTGCCCAGGGACCAGGGTACCCTCCACTTT CASSLPRDQGTLHF
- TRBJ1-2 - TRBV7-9 TGTGCCAGCAGCTTAGGGGAACGGGGATACTATGGCTACACCTTC CASSLGERGYYGYTF
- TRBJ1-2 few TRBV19 TGTGCCAGTAGTACCACCGCCGGGACTAACTATGGCTACACCTTC CASSTTAGTNYGYTF
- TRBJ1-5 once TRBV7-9 TGTGCCAGCAGCACTTCGGGTCTAGGGGGGAATCAGCCCCAGCATTTT CASSTSGLGGNQPQHF
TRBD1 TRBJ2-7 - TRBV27 TGTGCCAGCAGTTCCCCTGGGACAGGGGCCTACGAGCAGTACTTC CASSSPGTGAYEQYF